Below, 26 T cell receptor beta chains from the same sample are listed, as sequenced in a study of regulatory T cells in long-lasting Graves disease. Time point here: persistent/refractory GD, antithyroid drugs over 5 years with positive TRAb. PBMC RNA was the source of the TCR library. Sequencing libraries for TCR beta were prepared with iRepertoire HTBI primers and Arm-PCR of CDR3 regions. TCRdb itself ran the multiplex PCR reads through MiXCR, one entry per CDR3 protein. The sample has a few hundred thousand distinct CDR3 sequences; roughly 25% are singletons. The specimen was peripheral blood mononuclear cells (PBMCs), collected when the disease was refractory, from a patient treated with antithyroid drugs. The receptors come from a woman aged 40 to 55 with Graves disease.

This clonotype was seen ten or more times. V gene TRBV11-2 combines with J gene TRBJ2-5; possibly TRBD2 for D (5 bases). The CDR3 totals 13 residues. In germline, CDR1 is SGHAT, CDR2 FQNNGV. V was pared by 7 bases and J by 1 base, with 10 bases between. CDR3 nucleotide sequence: TGTGCCAGCATGAGGGTTAGCCAAGAGACCCAGTACTTC. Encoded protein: CASMRVSQETQYF. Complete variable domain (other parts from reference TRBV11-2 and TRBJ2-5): EAGVAQSPRYKIIEKRQSVAFWCNPISGHATLYWYQQILGQGPKLLIQFQNNGVVDDSQLPKDRFSAERLKGVDSTLKIQPAKLEDSAVYLCASMRVSQETQYFGPGTRLLVL.

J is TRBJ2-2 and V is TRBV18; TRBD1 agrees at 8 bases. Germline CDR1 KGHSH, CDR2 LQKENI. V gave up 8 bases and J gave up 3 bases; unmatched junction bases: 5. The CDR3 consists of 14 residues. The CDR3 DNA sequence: TGTGCCAGCACACAGGGGGTTCACACCGGGGAGCTGTTTTTT. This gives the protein CASTQGVHTGELFF.

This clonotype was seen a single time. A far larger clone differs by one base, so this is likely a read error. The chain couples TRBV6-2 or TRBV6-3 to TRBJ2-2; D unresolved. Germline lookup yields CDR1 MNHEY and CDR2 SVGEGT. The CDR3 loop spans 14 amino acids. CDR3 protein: CAGSYSRNTGELFF. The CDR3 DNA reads TGTGCCGGCAGTTACTCCAGGAACACCGGGGAGCTGTTTTTT.

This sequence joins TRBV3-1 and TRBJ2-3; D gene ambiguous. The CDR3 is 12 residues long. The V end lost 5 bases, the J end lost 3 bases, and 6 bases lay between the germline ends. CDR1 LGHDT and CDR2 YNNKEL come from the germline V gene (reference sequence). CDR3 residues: CASSFATDTQYF. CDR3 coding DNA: TGTGCCAGCAGCTTCGCTACAGATACGCAGTATTTT.

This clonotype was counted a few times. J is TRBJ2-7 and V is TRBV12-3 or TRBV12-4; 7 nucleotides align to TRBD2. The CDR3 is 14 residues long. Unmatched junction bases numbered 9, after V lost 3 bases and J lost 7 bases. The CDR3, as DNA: TGTGCCAGCAGTTTTCAGGGACGGACTAGAGAGCAGTACTTC. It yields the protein CASSFQGRTREQYF.

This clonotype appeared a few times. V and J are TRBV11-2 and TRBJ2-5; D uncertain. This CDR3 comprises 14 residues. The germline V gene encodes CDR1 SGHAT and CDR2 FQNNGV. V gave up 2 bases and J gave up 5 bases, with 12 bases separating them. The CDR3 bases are TGTGCCAGCAGCTTAATGGCCTTGCAGGAGACCCAGTACTTC. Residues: CASSLMALQETQYF.

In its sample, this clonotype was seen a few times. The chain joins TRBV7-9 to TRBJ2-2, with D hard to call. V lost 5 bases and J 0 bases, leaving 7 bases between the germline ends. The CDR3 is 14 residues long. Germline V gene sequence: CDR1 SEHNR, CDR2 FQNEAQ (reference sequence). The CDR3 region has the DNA TGTGCCAGCAGCCCTCATACGAACACCGGGGAGCTGTTTTTT. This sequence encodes CASSPHTNTGELFF.

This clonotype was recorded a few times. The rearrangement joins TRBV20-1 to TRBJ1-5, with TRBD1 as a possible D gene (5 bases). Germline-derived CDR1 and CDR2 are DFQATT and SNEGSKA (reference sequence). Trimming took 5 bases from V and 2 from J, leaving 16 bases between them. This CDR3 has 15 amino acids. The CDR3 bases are TGCAGTGCTCCCCCCACGGGGGAGGGCAATCAGCCCCAGCATTTT. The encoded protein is CSAPPTGEGNQPQHF.

This CDR3 reads CASSSISNTQYF. In DNA form, the CDR3 reads TGTGCCAGCAGTTCTATTTCGAATACGCAGTATTTT. The chain carries TRBV28 and TRBJ2-3, with no clear D. The CDR3 totals 12 residues. V was shortened by 4 bases and J by 7 bases, with 9 bases between the two germline ends. The germline CDR1 and CDR2 sequences are MDHEN and SYDVKM. Full variable domain (outside the CDR3, taken from reference TRBV28 and TRBJ2-3): DVKVTQSSRYLVKRTGEKVFLECVQDMDHENMFWYRQDPGLGLRLIYFSYDVKMKEKGDIPEGYSVSREKKERFSLILESASTNQTSMYLCASSSISNTQYFGPGTRLTVL.

In DNA, the CDR3 is TGTGCCAGTAGTATAGGTTCGGAATTCACCGGGGAGCTGTTTTTT. This codes for CASSIGSEFTGELFF. The rearrangement joins TRBV19 to TRBJ2-2; D is uncertain. Trimming took off 1 base at V and 4 bases at J, with 10 bases between the two ends. Germline V gene data show CDR1 as LNHDA and CDR2 as SQIVND (reference sequence). This CDR3 has 15 amino acids. Drawing the rest from reference TRBV19 and TRBJ2-2, the complete variable domain is DGGITQSPKYLFRKEGQNVTLSCEQNLNHDAMYWYRQDPGQGLRLIYYSQIVNDFQKGDIAEGYSVSREKKESFPLTVTSAQKNPTAFYLCASSIGSEFTGELFFGEGSRLTVL.

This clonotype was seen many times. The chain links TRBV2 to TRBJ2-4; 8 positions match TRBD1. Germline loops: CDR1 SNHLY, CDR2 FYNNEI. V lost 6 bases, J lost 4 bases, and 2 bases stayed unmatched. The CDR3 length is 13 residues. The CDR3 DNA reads TGTGCCAGCAGGGACAGGGTAAAAAACATTCAGTACTTC. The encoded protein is CASRDRVKNIQYF.

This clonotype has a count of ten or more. CDR3 in amino acids: CASSYSGSGANVLTF. CDR3 DNA: TGTGCCAGCAGTTACTCCGGCTCTGGGGCCAACGTCCTGACTTTC. The chain carries TRBV6-5 and TRBJ2-6; D is unclear. Between the trimmed V and J ends, which lost 0 bases and 0 bases, there was a span of 3 bases. CDR3 length: 15 amino acids. Germline CDR1 is MNHEY and CDR2 is SVGAGI.

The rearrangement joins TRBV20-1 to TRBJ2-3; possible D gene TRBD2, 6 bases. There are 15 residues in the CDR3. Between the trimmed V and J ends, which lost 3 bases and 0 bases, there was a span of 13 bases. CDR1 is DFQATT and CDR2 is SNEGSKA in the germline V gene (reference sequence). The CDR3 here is CSARVFSGSTDTQYF. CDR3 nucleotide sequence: TGCAGTGCTAGGGTGTTTAGCGGAAGCACAGATACGCAGTATTTT.

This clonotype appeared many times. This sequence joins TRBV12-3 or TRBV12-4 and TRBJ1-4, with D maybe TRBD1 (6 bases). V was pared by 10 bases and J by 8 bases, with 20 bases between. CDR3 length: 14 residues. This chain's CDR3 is CATTKAGEGEKLFF. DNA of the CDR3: TGTGCCACCACGAAAGCAGGGGAGGGCGAAAAACTGTTTTTT.

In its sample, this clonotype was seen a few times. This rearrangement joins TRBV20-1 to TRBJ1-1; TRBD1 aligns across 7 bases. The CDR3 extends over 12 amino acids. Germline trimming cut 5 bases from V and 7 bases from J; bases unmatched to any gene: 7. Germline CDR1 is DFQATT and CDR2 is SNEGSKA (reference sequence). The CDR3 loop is CSASRDRVEAFF. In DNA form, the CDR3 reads TGCAGTGCTTCCCGAGACAGGGTTGAAGCTTTCTTT.

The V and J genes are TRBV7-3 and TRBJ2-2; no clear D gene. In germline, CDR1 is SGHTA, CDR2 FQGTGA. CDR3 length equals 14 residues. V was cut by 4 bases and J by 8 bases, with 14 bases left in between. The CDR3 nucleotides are TGTGCCAGCAGCTCGTCCGCTGGGGTAGGGGAGCTGTTTTTT. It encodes CASSSSAGVGELFF.

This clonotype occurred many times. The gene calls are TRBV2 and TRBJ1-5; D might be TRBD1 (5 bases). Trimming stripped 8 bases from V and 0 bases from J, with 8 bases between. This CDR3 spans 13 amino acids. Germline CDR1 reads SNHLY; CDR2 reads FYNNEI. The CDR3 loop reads CASRDDSNQPQHF. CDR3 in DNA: TGTGCCAGCCGGGACGATAGCAATCAGCCCCAGCATTTT.

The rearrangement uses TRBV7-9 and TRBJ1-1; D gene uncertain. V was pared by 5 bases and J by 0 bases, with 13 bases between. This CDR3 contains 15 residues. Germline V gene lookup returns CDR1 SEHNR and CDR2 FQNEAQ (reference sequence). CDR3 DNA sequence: TGTGCCAGCAGCCCCTATTTTATTCTGAACACTGAAGCTTTCTTT. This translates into CASSPYFILNTEAFF.

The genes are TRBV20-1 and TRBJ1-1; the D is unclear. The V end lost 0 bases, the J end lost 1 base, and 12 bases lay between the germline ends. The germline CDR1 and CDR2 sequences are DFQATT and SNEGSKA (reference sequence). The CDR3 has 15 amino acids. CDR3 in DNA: TGCAGTGCTAGAGATCGTGGCACCAGGAACACTGAAGCTTTCTTT. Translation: CSARDRGTRNTEAFF.

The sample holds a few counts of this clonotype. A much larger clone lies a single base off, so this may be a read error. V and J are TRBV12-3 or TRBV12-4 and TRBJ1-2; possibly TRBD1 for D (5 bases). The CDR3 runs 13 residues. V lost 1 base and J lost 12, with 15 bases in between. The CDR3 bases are TGTGCCAGCAGTTTAGAACAGAGCTGGGGCCACACCTTC. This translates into CASSLEQSWGHTF.

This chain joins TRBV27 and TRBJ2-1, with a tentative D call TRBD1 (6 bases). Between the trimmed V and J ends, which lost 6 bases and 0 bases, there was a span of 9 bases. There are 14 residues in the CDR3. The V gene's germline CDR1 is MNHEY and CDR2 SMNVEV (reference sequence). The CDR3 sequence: CASSDRSSYNEQFF. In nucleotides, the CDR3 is TGTGCCAGCAGCGACAGGAGCTCCTACAATGAGCAGTTCTTC.

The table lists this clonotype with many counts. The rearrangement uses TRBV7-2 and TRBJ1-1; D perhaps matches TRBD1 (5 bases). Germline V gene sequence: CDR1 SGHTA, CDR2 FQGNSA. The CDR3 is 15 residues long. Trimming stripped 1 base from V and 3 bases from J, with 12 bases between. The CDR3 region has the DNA TGTGCCAGCAGCTTAGGGGGCGGCAGGTACACTGAAGCTTTCTTT. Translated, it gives CASSLGGGRYTEAFF.

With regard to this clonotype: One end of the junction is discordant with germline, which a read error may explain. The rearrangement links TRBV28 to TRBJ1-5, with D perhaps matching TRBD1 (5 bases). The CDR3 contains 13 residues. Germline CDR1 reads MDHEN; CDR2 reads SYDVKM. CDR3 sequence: CACSPGIGQPQHF. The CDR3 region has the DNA TGTGCCTGCAGTCCAGGGATTGGTCAGCCCCAGCATTTT.

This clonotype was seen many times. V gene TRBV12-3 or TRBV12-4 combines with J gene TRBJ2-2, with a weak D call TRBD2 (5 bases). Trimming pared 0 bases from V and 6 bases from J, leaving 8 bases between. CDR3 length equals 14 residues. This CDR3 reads CASSLAGVSGELFF. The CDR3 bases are TGTGCCAGCAGTTTAGCGGGAGTGTCCGGGGAGCTGTTTTTT.

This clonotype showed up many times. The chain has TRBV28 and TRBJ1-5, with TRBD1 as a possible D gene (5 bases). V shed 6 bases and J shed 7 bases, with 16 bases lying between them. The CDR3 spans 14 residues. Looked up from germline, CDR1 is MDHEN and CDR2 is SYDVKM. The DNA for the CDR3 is TGTGCCAGCAGCGCCCAACCCCGGGACCAGCCCCAGCATTTT. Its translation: CASSAQPRDQPQHF.

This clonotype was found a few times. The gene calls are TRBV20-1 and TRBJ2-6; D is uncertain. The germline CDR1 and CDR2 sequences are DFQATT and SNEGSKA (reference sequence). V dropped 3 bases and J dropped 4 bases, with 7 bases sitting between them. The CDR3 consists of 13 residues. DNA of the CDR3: TGCAGTGCTAGTCGCCTCGGGGCCAACGTCCTGACTTTC. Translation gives CSASRLGANVLTF.